This TCR beta chain is drawn from a study of cytomegalovirus exposure and HLA in healthy donors. CDR3 length equals 15 residues. CDR1 MDHEN and CDR2 SYDVKM come from the germline V gene. V was clipped by 5 bases and J by 4 bases, with 15 bases between them. These donors were members of the 120-subject validation cohort, a group separate from the approximately 670-subject first cohort. Assay used: immunoSEQ multiplex PCR; TCRdb lists only in-frame clones, some missing. The sample carries about 180,000 clones, around 85% recorded once. The specimen was PBMCs. This clonotype was obtained from a man between 18 and 29 years old in good health and CMV-seropositive. V usage is TRBV28 and J usage is TRBJ1-3; D gene ambiguous. This CDR3 is CASSLATRAGNTIYF. CDR3 DNA: TGTGCCAGCAGTCTAGCGACACGGGCCGGAAACACCATATATTTT.